The 31 T cell receptor beta chains listed next were all sequenced from one sample in a study of blood T cells in healthy people across ages. A second PCR of roughly 7 to 11 cycles used a sample-barcoded 5' primer and a J-beta primer mix. TCRdb re-called the 5' RACE reads with MiXCR, one entry per CDR3 protein. The sample gives over a million distinct CDR3 sequences, around 59% of which show up once; more than 6% is in the top ten. Material: blood. These receptors were taken from a man between 18 and 29 years old in good health.

The chain carries TRBV27 and TRBJ2-2; TRBD1 is a possible D gene (5 bases). V dropped 8 bases and J dropped 5 bases, with 15 bases sitting between them. CDR3 length: 14 residues. The germline V gene encodes CDR1 MNHEY and CDR2 SMNVEV (reference sequence). The CDR3 sequence: CASGGQQRTGELFF. CDR3 coding DNA: TGTGCCAGCGGTGGACAACAACGGACCGGGGAGCTGTTTTTT.

The rearrangement uses TRBV20-1 and TRBJ2-7; either TRBD1 or TRBD2 may fit D (5 bases each). Per germline, CDR1 DFQATT and CDR2 SNEGSKA (reference sequence). Trimming left V 7 bases short and J 0 bases short, with 10 bases between. The CDR3 has 12 residues. CDR3 in amino acids: CSVGESSYEQYF. The CDR3 DNA reads as TGCAGTGTAGGGGAGAGCTCCTACGAGCAGTACTTC.

V usage is TRBV6-6 and J usage is TRBJ2-2; D is uncertain. Germline loops: CDR1 MNHNY, CDR2 SVGAGI (reference sequence). V was cut by 6 bases and J by 6 bases, with 5 bases left in between. The CDR3 covers 11 residues. CDR3 sequence: CASRISGELFF. DNA of the CDR3: TGTGCCAGCAGAATCTCCGGGGAGCTGTTTTTT.

This clonotype was counted only a few times. Written as DNA, the CDR3 is TGTGCCAGCGTTGTGGTTCCTCGGGGAGATACGCAGTATTTT. It specifies CASVVVPRGDTQYF. The V and J genes are TRBV2 and TRBJ2-3, with a possible D match to TRBD2 (5 bases). V shed 8 bases and J shed 5 bases, with 17 bases lying between them. The CDR3 is made up of 14 amino acids. CDR1 and CDR2 from the germline V gene are SNHLY and FYNNEI.

The chain combines TRBV10-3 with TRBJ1-2; D is undetermined. Germline CDR1 and CDR2: ENHRY and SYGVKD. The CDR3 totals 13 residues. V lost 0 bases and J 8 bases, leaving 10 bases between the germline ends. The chain's CDR3 is CAISESTRAGYTF. The CDR3 DNA sequence: TGTGCCATCAGTGAGTCGACGAGGGCCGGCTACACCTTC.

The rearrangement links TRBV3-1 to TRBJ2-5; 11 bases are shared with TRBD2. Unmatched junction bases numbered 11, after V lost 4 bases and J lost 1 base. Germline CDR1 LGHDT, CDR2 YNNKEL (reference sequence). CDR3 length equals 18 residues. The CDR3 region has the DNA TGTGCCAGCAGCCGACTACTAGCGGGAGACAGGATCCAAGAGACCCAGTACTTC. Translation gives CASSRLLAGDRIQETQYF.

A single count supports this clonotype. The V and J genes are TRBV4-3 and TRBJ2-1; TRBD2 aligns across 10 bases. The V segment lost 5 bases and the J segment 2 bases; nucleotides outside the gene matches: 6. This CDR3 comprises 16 residues. Germline CDR1 reads LGHNA; CDR2 reads YSLEER. The CDR3 DNA is TGCGCCAGCAGCTCCCCGGGACTAGCGACCTACAATGAGCAGTTCTTC. Protein sequence: CASSSPGLATYNEQFF.

This clonotype was observed once. The chain couples TRBV25-1 to TRBJ2-5, with D perhaps matching TRBD2 (6 bases). The V and J ends lost 9 bases and 7 bases respectively, with 12 bases between them. The CDR3 contains 11 residues. In germline, CDR1 is MGHDK, CDR2 SYGVNS. DNA for the CDR3: TGTGCCAGTTATGAGGGAGGGACCCAGTACTTC. This codes for CASYEGGTQYF.

This chain uses TRBV5-1 with TRBJ2-5; TRBD1 matches at 10 bases. CDR3 size: 16 residues. Germline-derived CDR1 and CDR2 are SGHRS and YFSETQ. J was trimmed by 2 bases and V by 4 bases; bases with no gene match: 8. CDR3 in amino acids: CASSPWTGGGQETQYF. CDR3 sequence (DNA): TGCGCCAGCAGCCCTTGGACAGGGGGAGGACAAGAGACCCAGTACTTC. Full variable domain (outside the CDR3, taken from reference TRBV5-1 and TRBJ2-5): KAGVTQTPRYLIKTRGQQVTLSCSPISGHRSVSWYQQTPGQGLQFLFEYFSETQRNKGNFPGRFSGRQFSNSRSEMNVSTLELGDSALYLCASSPWTGGGQETQYFGPGTRLLVL.

V gene TRBV6-5 combines with J gene TRBJ2-7; unclear D gene. V was shortened by 0 bases and J by 5 bases, with 8 bases between the two germline ends. The germline gives CDR1 MNHEY, CDR2 SVGAGI. The CDR3 has 13 amino acids. This CDR3 reads CASSYSLVNEQYF. Written as DNA, the CDR3 is TGTGCCAGCAGTTACTCGCTAGTAAACGAGCAGTACTTC.

The chain recombines TRBV5-1 with TRBJ2-5, with 7 nucleotides matching TRBD1. From germline, CDR1 is SGHRS and CDR2 YFSETQ. Trimming at V came to 4 bases and at J to 8 bases, leaving 8 bases not matched to a gene. The CDR3 has 13 residues. DNA for the CDR3: TGCGCCAGCAGCGGACAATACAGGGGTACCCAGTACTTC. It is translated as CASSGQYRGTQYF.

This clonotype was counted between two and nine times. V is TRBV6-6 and J is TRBJ2-1; 12 bases match TRBD2. The trim removed 2 bases at V and 3 bases at J, leaving 2 bases unmatched. Germline CDR1 reads MNHNY; CDR2 reads SVGAGI (reference sequence). The CDR3 contains 16 residues. The CDR3 protein is CASSYQTSGSYNEQFF. The CDR3 DNA reads TGTGCCAGCAGTTACCAGACTAGCGGGAGCTACAATGAGCAGTTCTTC.

The rearrangement joins TRBV5-1 to TRBJ2-7, with 11 positions matching TRBD2. Germline V gives CDR1 SGHRS, CDR2 YFSETQ. The V gene end was trimmed by 0 bases and the J gene end by 4 bases; junction bases not matched to a gene: 3. The CDR3 has 15 residues. CDR3 sequence (DNA): TGCGCCAGCAGCTTGGGGCCTAGCGGGGGGTACGAGCAGTACTTC. Amino acids: CASSLGPSGGYEQYF. The complete variable domain, with remaining parts taken from reference TRBV5-1 and TRBJ2-7, reads KAGVTQTPRYLIKTRGQQVTLSCSPISGHRSVSWYQQTPGQGLQFLFEYFSETQRNKGNFPGRFSGRQFSNSRSEMNVSTLELGDSALYLCASSLGPSGGYEQYFGPGTRLTVT.

The V and J genes are TRBV20-1 and TRBJ2-3, with 7 bases identical to TRBD2. Trimming removed 0 bases from V and 0 bases from J; junction bases left unmatched: 3. CDR1 DFQATT and CDR2 SNEGSKA come from the germline V gene (reference sequence). CDR3 size: 15 residues. The CDR3 region is CSARDLLASTDTQYF. The CDR3 DNA sequence: TGCAGTGCTAGAGATCTACTAGCGAGCACAGATACGCAGTATTTT.

The chain is built from TRBV12-3 or TRBV12-4 and TRBJ1-2; D possibly corresponds to TRBD1 (6 bases). The CDR3 contains 15 residues. V shed 2 bases and J shed 6 bases, with 16 bases lying between them. Here the CDR3 DNA reads TGTGCCAGCAGTTTAACTAGACAGGAGGACAATGGCTACACCTTC. It codes for CASSLTRQEDNGYTF.

This clonotype has more than one count but fewer than ten. V is TRBV27 and J is TRBJ2-1, with TRBD2 matching over 7 bases. With V trimmed by 10 bases and J by 5 bases, 8 bases remained unmatched. Germline CDR1 reads MNHEY; CDR2 reads SMNVEV (reference sequence). The CDR3 is 13 amino acids. CDR3 DNA sequence: TGTGCCACTAGGACTAGTTTGAACAATGAGCAGTTCTTC. This encodes CATRTSLNNEQFF.

CDR3 DNA sequence: TGTGCTAGTGGGTCAGGGGGGTTCGACAATGAGCAGTTCTTC. This translates into CASGSGGFDNEQFF. This sequence joins TRBV12-5 and TRBJ2-1; tentatively, D is TRBD1 (7 bases). Germline V lookup: CDR1 LGHNT, CDR2 FRNRAP. V was shortened by 6 bases and J by 5 bases, with 14 bases between the two germline ends. This CDR3 has 14 amino acids.

V is TRBV7-2 and J is TRBJ1-1; possibly TRBD1 for D (6 bases). Trimming removed 7 bases from V and 3 bases from J, with 15 bases in between. The CDR3 runs to 14 residues. In germline, CDR1 is SGHTA, CDR2 FQGNSA. The CDR3 sequence is CASKTGTTDTEAFF. The CDR3 nucleotides are TGTGCCAGCAAAACCGGGACAACTGACACTGAAGCTTTCTTT.

The rearrangement links TRBV4-1 to TRBJ2-7, with 7 nucleotides matching TRBD2. The end of the DNA fits TRBJ2-1 better, so the J call may be wrong. This CDR3 spans 14 amino acids. Germline V lookup: CDR1 MGHRA, CDR2 YSYEKL. DNA of the CDR3: TGCGCCAGCAGCCAAGAGAGAGGCGGGAGTGAGCAGTTCTTC. Translation gives CASSQERGGSEQFF.

The rearrangement links TRBV10-2 to TRBJ2-4; 10 bases are a match to TRBD1. Germline assignment: CDR1 WSHSY and CDR2 SAAADI. This CDR3 contains 18 residues. Trimming cost V 7 bases and J 3 bases; bases outside gene matches: 15. This CDR3 reads CASTHLRDRGVGKNIQYF. The CDR3 bases are TGCGCCAGCACTCACCTCCGGGACAGGGGAGTGGGCAAAAACATTCAGTACTTC.

The chain has TRBV9 and TRBJ1-2; no definite D call. Germline V gene lookup returns CDR1 SGDLS and CDR2 YYNGEE. Deletions cut 1 base from V and 5 bases from J, with 18 bases between. CDR3 length equals 16 residues. This CDR3 is CASSVWQGSMPYGYTF. CDR3 nucleotides: TGTGCCAGCAGCGTATGGCAAGGGAGCATGCCGTATGGCTACACCTTC.

There are a few counts of this clonotype. The gene calls are TRBV14 and TRBJ2-1, with D unclear. CDR3 length: 12 amino acids. CDR1 and CDR2 (germline): SGHDN, FVKESK. Trimming removed 3 bases from V and 8 bases from J, with 8 bases in between. CDR3 region: CASSQPTHEQFF. The CDR3 DNA reads as TGTGCCAGCAGCCAGCCGACACATGAGCAGTTCTTC.

The table lists this clonotype with a few counts. The rearrangement joins TRBV9 to TRBJ1-6; possibly TRBD1 for D (5 bases). The CDR3 contains 14 residues. Trimming took off 5 bases at V and 8 bases at J, with 14 bases between the two ends. Germline loops: CDR1 SGDLS, CDR2 YYNGEE. CDR3 coding DNA: TGTGCCAGCAGTGGGACTGGGGTCGATTCACCCCTCCACTTT. Protein product: CASSGTGVDSPLHF.

This clonotype was seen more than once but under ten times. The chain uses TRBV6-6 and TRBJ2-4; D perhaps matches TRBD2 (6 bases). There are 17 residues in the CDR3. V was pared by 0 bases and J by 8 bases, with 20 bases between. The germline CDR1 and CDR2 sequences are MNHNY and SVGAGI (reference sequence). The CDR3 loop is CASSYSKQWVGGDIQYF. CDR3 DNA: TGTGCCAGCAGTTACTCGAAGCAGTGGGTCGGGGGTGACATTCAGTACTTC.

The chain has TRBV6-5 and TRBJ1-2, with TRBD1 as a possible D gene (5 bases). CDR3 size: 15 residues. Germline V gives CDR1 MNHEY, CDR2 SVGAGI. The V gene lost 5 bases and the J gene lost 6 bases, with 19 bases spanning the gap. CDR3 sequence (DNA): TGTGCCAGCAGTGAACAACAATGGGGCAGCGATGGCTACACCTTC. It specifies CASSEQQWGSDGYTF.

This clonotype was observed a handful of times. The J gene is TRBJ2-4, the V gene TRBV7-2; unclear D gene. The V gene lost 1 base and the J gene lost 13 bases, with 11 bases spanning the gap. CDR1 is SGHTA, CDR2 FQGNSA, per germline. The CDR3 extends over 12 amino acids. DNA of the CDR3: TGTGCCAGCAGCTTAGGGCCCAGTGGGCAGTACTTC. It codes for CASSLGPSGQYF.

This clonotype was recorded many times. V and J are TRBV20-1 and TRBJ2-5; D could derive from TRBD1 or TRBD2 (5 bases each). CDR1 is DFQATT and CDR2 is SNEGSKA in the germline V gene (reference sequence). The CDR3 is 11 amino acids. V lost 5 bases and J 5 bases, leaving 9 bases between the germline ends. CDR3 bases: TGCAGTGCTCATTGGGGGGAGACCCAGTACTTC. Translated, it gives CSAHWGETQYF.

This clonotype was counted a few times. V is TRBV4-1 and J is TRBJ1-6; 9 nucleotides line up with TRBD1. The J segment lost 6 bases and the V segment lost 4 bases, leaving 4 bases of the junction unmatched. This CDR3 contains 15 residues. The germline gives CDR1 MGHRA, CDR2 YSYEKL. CDR3 loop: CASSRQGQGNSPLHF. Written as DNA, the CDR3 is TGCGCCAGCAGCCGGCAGGGACAGGGTAATTCACCCCTCCACTTT.

J is TRBJ1-2 and V is TRBV29-1; 7 bases match TRBD1. Germline V gene data show CDR1 as SQVTM and CDR2 as ANQGSEA. Trimming cost V 4 bases and J 2 bases; bases outside gene matches: 7. CDR3 size: 14 residues. The CDR3 sequence is CSVVGEGQNYGYTF. In DNA, the CDR3 is TGCAGCGTTGTGGGTGAGGGACAGAACTATGGCTACACCTTC. The whole variable domain, filled in from reference TRBV29-1 and TRBJ1-2, reads SAVISQKPSRDICQRGTSLTIQCQVDSQVTMMFWYRQQPGQSLTLIATANQGSEATYESGFVIDKFPISRPNLTFSTLTVSNMSPEDSSIYLCSVVGEGQNYGYTFGSGTRLTVV.

The rearrangement joins TRBV9 to TRBJ2-1; possible D gene TRBD1, 6 bases. Trimming shortened V by 3 bases and J by 10 bases, and 11 bases separated the two germline ends. Germline lookup yields CDR1 SGDLS and CDR2 YYNGEE. The CDR3 extends over 12 amino acids. The CDR3 DNA sequence: TGTGCCAGCAGCGGTGGAAGGGGGGAGCAGTTCTTC. Its protein is CASSGGRGEQFF.

The rearrangement joins TRBV7-2 to TRBJ2-5; the D gene is possibly TRBD1 (6 bases). The V gene's germline CDR1 is SGHTA and CDR2 FQGNSA. The V end lost 0 bases, the J end lost 11 bases, and 13 bases lay between the germline ends. This CDR3 contains 13 residues. The CDR3 DNA is TGTGCCAGCAGCTTAGCGCAGGGGTGGGAGCAGTACTTC. Translating it yields CASSLAQGWEQYF. The full variable domain, completed using reference TRBV7-2 and TRBJ2-5, is GAGVSQSPSNKVTEKGKDVELRCDPISGHTALYWYRQSLGQGLEFLIYFQGNSAPDKSGLPSDRFSAERTGGSVSTLTIQRTQQEDSAVYLCASSLAQGWEQYFGPGTRLLVL.